The 28 T cell receptor beta chains presented below share a single source sample, sequenced in a study of high-grade serous ovarian cancer treatment subgroups. The data were produced by immunoSEQ multiplex PCR, yet TCRdb's version contains in-frame clones alone and is incomplete. The top ten clones hold approximately 3.1% of a sample with approximately 40,000 clones, about 79% of them seen once. The tumor samples were collected prior to definitive surgery or chemotherapy. Material: tumor tissue. The receptor source for this set is a human donor with high-grade serous ovarian cancer.

The genes are TRBV7-6 and TRBJ2-5; D gene ambiguous. The CDR3 length is 12 residues. V gave up 0 bases and J gave up 1 base, with 0 bases separating them. The V gene's germline CDR1 is SGHVS and CDR2 FNYEAQ. This CDR3 is CASSLAQETQYF. In nucleotides, the CDR3 is TGTGCCAGCAGCTTAGCCCAAGAGACCCAGTACTTC.

This chain uses TRBV6-5 with TRBJ1-2; 7 bases are a match to TRBD1. The CDR3 totals 13 residues. Germline CDR1 is MNHEY and CDR2 is SVGAGI. The junction had 9 bases not matched to a gene; V was cut back by 5 bases and J by 9 bases. CDR3 sequence reads: CASSPGTAQSYTF. DNA for the CDR3: TGTGCCAGCAGTCCCGGGACAGCCCAGAGCTACACCTTC.

This chain's CDR3 is CASSTMNTEAFF. CDR3 sequence (DNA): TGTGCCAGCAGTACGATGAACACTGAAGCTTTCTTT. This chain links TRBV25-1 with TRBJ1-1; D unresolved. The CDR3 loop spans 12 amino acids. The germline V gene encodes CDR1 MGHDK and CDR2 SYGVNS. Trimming pared 5 bases from V and 0 bases from J, leaving 4 bases between.

As to this clone: A junction boundary mismatches the germline segment, possibly from a read error. Other DNA sequences in this sample translate to the same CDR3. The chain recombines TRBV13 with TRBJ1-5; D ambiguous. From germline, CDR1 is PRHDT and CDR2 FYEKMQ (reference sequence). CDR3 length: 14 residues. The CDR3, as DNA: TGTGCCAGCAGCTTTCTCGGAGCTGGTCAGCCCCAACATTTT. Amino acid sequence: CASSFLGAGQPQHF.

The genes are TRBV7-6 and TRBJ2-1, with TRBD2 identical over 9 bases. CDR3 length equals 15 residues. The germline gives CDR1 SGHVS, CDR2 FNYEAQ. The V segment lost 1 base and the J segment 4 bases; nucleotides outside the gene matches: 2. The CDR3 here is CASSLERGVYNEQFF. The DNA for the CDR3 is TGTGCCAGCAGCTTAGAGCGGGGGGTTTACAATGAGCAGTTCTTC. Looking up the rest from reference TRBV7-6 and TRBJ2-1 gives the full variable domain: GAGVSQSPRYKVTKRGQDVALRCDPISGHVSLYWYRQALGQGPEFLTYFNYEAQQDKSGLPNDRFSAERPEGSISTLTIQRTEQRDSAMYRCASSLERGVYNEQFFGPGTRLTVL.

The chain is built from TRBV6-4 and TRBJ2-1, with a weak D call TRBD2 (6 bases). Germline V gene data show CDR1 as MRHNA and CDR2 as SNTAGT. This CDR3 is built from 13 residues. V was pared by 9 bases and J by 6 bases, with 15 bases between. DNA for the CDR3: TGTGCCAGGCATAGGGGAGGATGCAATGAGCAGTTCTTC. Encoded protein: CARHRGGCNEQFF.

The chain links TRBV7-9 to TRBJ2-7, with a possible D match to TRBD2 (6 bases). The V and J ends lost 5 bases and 4 bases respectively, with 12 bases between them. The CDR3 has 13 amino acids. The V gene's germline CDR1 is SEHNR and CDR2 FQNEAQ (reference sequence). The CDR3 nucleotides are TGTGCCAGCAGCCTCGGACGGGGGTACGAGCAGTACTTC. Its protein is CASSLGRGYEQYF. The full variable domain, with the rest looked up from reference TRBV7-9 and TRBJ2-7, is DTGVSQNPRHKITKRGQNVTFRCDPISEHNRLYWYRQTLGQGPEFLTYFQNEAQLEKSRLLSDRFSAERPKGSFSTLEIQRTEQGDSAMYLCASSLGRGYEQYFGPGTRLTVT.

In its sample, this clone was seen once. The rearrangement links TRBV5-1 to TRBJ2-3, with 11 bases identical to TRBD1. Germline CDR1 is SGHRS and CDR2 is YFSETQ. With 2 bases clipped from V and 1 base from J, the junction kept 6 bases outside the gene matches. The CDR3 is made up of 17 amino acids. Here the CDR3 reads CASSLGTGGLRTDTQYF. In DNA form, the CDR3 reads TGCGCCAGCAGCTTAGGGACAGGGGGGCTACGCACAGATACGCAGTATTTT.

The J gene is TRBJ1-5, the V gene TRBV12-5, with D possibly TRBD1 on 5 matching bases. The V and J ends lost 0 bases and 4 bases respectively, with 10 bases between them. Germline V gene data show CDR1 as LGHNT and CDR2 as FRNRAP. There are 15 residues in the CDR3. CDR3 region: CASGLVHPGNQPQHF. CDR3 DNA sequence: TGTGCTAGTGGTTTGGTACATCCAGGGAATCAGCCCCAGCATTTT.

This clone has only a few counts. The rearrangement uses TRBV5-8 and TRBJ1-1; no clear D. CDR1 and CDR2 from the germline V gene are SGHTS and YDEGEE. CDR3 length: 16 amino acids. The V gene lost 5 bases and the J gene lost 1 base, with 18 bases spanning the gap. The CDR3 DNA sequence: TGTGCCAGCAGGCCCAGCATTGAGGTACCGAACACTGAAGCTTTCTTT. Protein: CASRPSIEVPNTEAFF. Combining the CDR3 with reference TRBV5-8 and TRBJ1-1 gives the whole variable domain EAGVTQSPTHLIKTRGQQATLRCSPISGHTSVYWYQQALGLGLQFLLWYDEGEERNRGNFPPRFSGRQFPNYSSELNVNALELEDSALYLCASRPSIEVPNTEAFFGQGTRLTVV.

This chain joins TRBV7-6 and TRBJ2-3; 9 bases fit TRBD2. J was trimmed by 1 base and V by 0 bases; bases with no gene match: 2. CDR3 length equals 16 residues. The germline CDR1 and CDR2 sequences are SGHVS and FNYEAQ. The CDR3: CASSLAAGGGTDTQYF. The CDR3 DNA reads TGTGCCAGCAGCTTAGCGGCGGGAGGGGGCACAGATACGCAGTATTTT.

This clone is a singleton in its sample. V gene TRBV4-3 combines with J gene TRBJ2-4; TRBD1 matches 10 bases. This CDR3 is built from 17 residues. Germline CDR1 and CDR2: LGHNA and YSLEER. Trimming took 4 bases from V and 0 from J; bases not matched to a gene: 6. The CDR3 protein is CASSLTDRGVAKNIQYF. For the CDR3, the DNA is TGCGCCAGCAGCCTCACGGACAGGGGGGTAGCCAAAAACATTCAGTACTTC.

This clone occurred once. Other DNA sequences in this sample translate to the same CDR3. The genes are TRBV5-4 and TRBJ2-1, with 9 bases fitting TRBD2. After removal of 3 bases from V and 6 bases from J, the junction contained 4 bases not matched to a gene. Germline values: CDR1 SGHNT, CDR2 YYREEE (reference sequence). This CDR3 region has 14 residues. The CDR3 nucleotides are TGTGCCAGCAGCTCAGGTAGCGGGAGCAATGAGCAGTTCTTC. Its translation is CASSSGSGSNEQFF.

This chain connects TRBV6-1 to TRBJ2-7, with unresolved D. The CDR3 spans 15 residues. V lost 6 bases and J lost 0, with 15 bases in between. CDR1 MNHNS and CDR2 SASEGT come from the germline V gene. The CDR3 protein is CASRIGRISSYEQYF. The CDR3 DNA reads as TGTGCCAGCAGGATCGGACGGATCAGCTCCTACGAGCAGTACTTC.

The chain links TRBV14 to TRBJ2-5, with 14 bases aligning to TRBD2. CDR3 length: 17 residues. From germline, CDR1 is SGHDN and CDR2 FVKESK. With 5 bases clipped from V and 3 bases from J, the junction kept 8 bases outside the gene matches. CDR3 bases: TGTGCCAGCAGCATCCGACTAGCGGGAGGGGGAAAAGAGACCCAGTACTTC. As protein: CASSIRLAGGGKETQYF.

This chain connects TRBV19 to TRBJ1-5; possibly TRBD1 for D (6 bases). In germline, CDR1 is LNHDA, CDR2 SQIVND (reference sequence). Trimming cost V 0 bases and J 11 bases, with 20 bases left between them. The CDR3 loop spans 16 amino acids. CDR3 residues: CASSIDRDPGGGTQHF. DNA for the CDR3: TGTGCCAGTAGTATAGACCGGGACCCTGGAGGGGGGACCCAGCATTTT. Filled out from reference TRBV19 and TRBJ1-5, the complete variable domain reads DGGITQSPKYLFRKEGQNVTLSCEQNLNHDAMYWYRQDPGQGLRLIYYSQIVNDFQKGDIAEGYSVSREKKESFPLTVTSAQKNPTAFYLCASSIDRDPGGGTQHFGDGTRLSIL.

V and J are TRBV4-1 and TRBJ2-5; D gene unclear. The CDR3 covers 15 residues. Trimming shortened V by 0 bases and J by 4 bases, and 12 bases separated the two germline ends. CDR1 MGHRA and CDR2 YSYEKL come from the germline V gene. This CDR3 reads CASSQDWLVPETQYF. The CDR3 coding sequence is TGCGCCAGCAGCCAAGATTGGCTAGTCCCAGAGACCCAGTACTTC.

The chain combines TRBV15 with TRBJ1-4, with D unclear. Germline CDR1 and CDR2: LNHNV and YYDKDF (reference sequence). The CDR3 covers 13 residues. V lost 5 bases and J lost 8, with 12 bases in between. The chain's CDR3 is CATSPEGREKLFF. In DNA, the CDR3 is TGTGCCACCAGCCCCGAAGGGCGGGAAAAACTGTTTTTT.

CDR3 bases: TGTGCCAGCAGCTTAGGGGGACAGGGATATGAAAAACTGTTTTTT. This sequence encodes CASSLGGQGYEKLFF. The chain uses TRBV11-2 and TRBJ1-4; 9 bases are shared with TRBD1. The CDR3 has 15 residues. The V and J ends lost 1 base and 6 bases, in that order; junction bases with no gene match: 3. Germline V gives CDR1 SGHAT, CDR2 FQNNGV.

This chain uses TRBV7-2 with TRBJ2-3, with 8 bases that match TRBD2. Germline CDR1 is SGHTA and CDR2 is FQGNSA. Trimming removed 11 bases from V and 2 bases from J; junction bases left unmatched: 15. This CDR3 is built from 16 residues. CDR3 amino acids: CALTREGGGLTDTQYF. The CDR3 DNA is TGTGCCCTCACCCGGGAGGGGGGCGGTCTCACAGATACGCAGTATTTT.

In this sample, this clone turned up a few times. V gene TRBV2 combines with J gene TRBJ1-5; D is unresolved. CDR1 is SNHLY, CDR2 FYNNEI, per germline. V gave up 2 bases and J gave up 7 bases, with 9 bases separating them. This CDR3 is built from 13 residues. The CDR3 reads CASSETWMQPQHF. The CDR3 nucleotides read TGTGCCAGCAGTGAAACCTGGATGCAGCCCCAGCATTTT.

This clone occurred once. One end of the junction does not line up with germline, which may come from a read error. V and J are TRBV7-2 and TRBJ2-1, with TRBD2 identical over 10 bases. Per the germline V gene, CDR1 is SGHTA and CDR2 is FQGNSA. CDR3 length equals 14 residues. The DNA for the CDR3 is TGTGCCAGCAGCATAGCGGGAGGCCCGGGTGAGCAGTTCTTC. Protein product: CASSIAGGPGEQFF.

This clone was counted only a few times. This rearrangement joins TRBV7-2 to TRBJ1-2; D not certain. Germline assignment: CDR1 SGHTA and CDR2 FQGNSA. The CDR3 sequence is 13 residues long. V dropped 3 bases and J dropped 4 bases, with 9 bases sitting between them. CDR3 in DNA: TGTGCCAGCAGCTTGGGAGGGTCCTATGGCTACACCTTC. It codes for CASSLGGSYGYTF.

This sequence joins TRBV28 and TRBJ1-2; 8 nucleotides agree with TRBD1. CDR1 and CDR2 from the germline V gene are MDHEN and SYDVKM. The CDR3 sequence is 13 residues long. Trimming removed 6 bases from V and 7 bases from J; junction bases left unmatched: 7. The CDR3 is CASRSQGALGYTF. CDR3 nucleotides: TGTGCCAGCAGATCTCAGGGGGCGCTTGGCTACACCTTC.

This clone has only a few counts. The chain recombines TRBV12-5 with TRBJ1-2, with D possibly TRBD1 on 6 matching bases. This CDR3 has 12 amino acids. Germline CDR1 reads LGHNT; CDR2 reads FRNRAP. The ends were cut back, 1 base at V and 8 bases at J, with 8 bases in the middle. CDR3 DNA: TGTGCTAGTGGTTTGGAGACAGGCGGCTACACCTTC. This translates into CASGLETGGYTF.

The chain is built from TRBV28 and TRBJ1-5; D is unresolved. This CDR3 has 14 amino acids. V lost 5 bases, J lost 4 bases, and 12 bases lay in between. CDR1 is MDHEN and CDR2 is SYDVKM in the germline V gene. As DNA, the CDR3 is TGTGCCAGCAGTCAAATCTTGAATAATCAGCCCCAGCATTTT. Its protein is CASSQILNNQPQHF. The full variable domain, its missing parts supplied by reference TRBV28 and TRBJ1-5, is DVKVTQSSRYLVKRTGEKVFLECVQDMDHENMFWYRQDPGLGLRLIYFSYDVKMKEKGDIPEGYSVSREKKERFSLILESASTNQTSMYLCASSQILNNQPQHFGDGTRLSIL.

The chain is built from TRBV4-2 and TRBJ2-7; 13 bases match TRBD2. V dropped 2 bases and J dropped 4; count of bases not matched to a gene: 5. CDR3 length: 16 amino acids. CDR1 is LGHNA and CDR2 is YNFKEQ in the germline V gene. The CDR3 loop is CASSQPGTSGIYEQYF. The CDR3, as DNA: TGTGCCAGCAGCCAACCCGGGACTAGCGGGATATACGAGCAGTACTTC.

The V and J genes are TRBV2 and TRBJ1-1, with 8 positions matching TRBD1. CDR3 size: 13 residues. Germline V gene data show CDR1 as SNHLY and CDR2 as FYNNEI. The trim removed 8 bases at V and 5 bases at J, leaving 7 bases unmatched. The CDR3 protein is CASAGQGGTEAFF. CDR3 nucleotides: TGTGCCAGCGCTGGACAGGGCGGGACTGAAGCTTTCTTT.